This T cell receptor (beta chain) appears in the sequencing data of a study of blood T cell repertoires in COVID-19. The CDR3 sequence is 12 residues long. V gave up 3 bases and J gave up 2 bases, with 5 bases separating them. CDR1 is MNHNS, CDR2 SASEGT, per germline. The data were produced by immunoSEQ multiplex PCR, yet TCRdb's version contains in-frame clones alone and is incomplete. This table holds roughly 250,000 clones, 75% to 95% found once. This TCR derives from a woman aged 18-35 years who had recovered from COVID-19. The chain has TRBV6-1 and TRBJ2-7; D may be TRBD2 (5 bases). Material: PBMCs or T cells enriched from blood (not recorded which). The CDR3 DNA is TGTGCCAGCAGTGACGGGGCCTACGAGCAGTACTTC. Translated: CASSDGAYEQYF.